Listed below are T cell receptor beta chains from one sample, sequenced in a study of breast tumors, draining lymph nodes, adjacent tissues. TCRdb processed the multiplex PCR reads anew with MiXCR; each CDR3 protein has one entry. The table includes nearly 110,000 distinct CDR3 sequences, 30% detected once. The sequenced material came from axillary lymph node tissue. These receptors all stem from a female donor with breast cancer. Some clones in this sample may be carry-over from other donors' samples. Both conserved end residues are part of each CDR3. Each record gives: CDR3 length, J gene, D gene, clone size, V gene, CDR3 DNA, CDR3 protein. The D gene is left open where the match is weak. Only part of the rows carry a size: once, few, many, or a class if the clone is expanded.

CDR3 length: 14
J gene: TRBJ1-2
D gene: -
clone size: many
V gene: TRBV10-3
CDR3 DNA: TGTGCCATCAGACCAACGGGAGAAAGGGATGGCTACACCTTC
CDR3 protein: CAIRPTGERDGYTF

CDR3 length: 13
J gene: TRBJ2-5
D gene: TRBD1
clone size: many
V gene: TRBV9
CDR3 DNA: TGTGCCAGCAGTGGACAGGTCCAAGAGACCCAGTACTTC
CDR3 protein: CASSGQVQETQYF

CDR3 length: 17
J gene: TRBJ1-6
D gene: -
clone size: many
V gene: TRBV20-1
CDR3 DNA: TGCAGTGCTAGAGATCAAAAACAGGGTTTGAGGAATTCACCCCTCCACTTT
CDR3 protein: CSARDQKQGLRNSPLHF

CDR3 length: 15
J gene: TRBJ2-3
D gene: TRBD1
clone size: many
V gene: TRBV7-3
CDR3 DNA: TGTGCCAGCAGCTCAGACAGGGCTAGCACAGATACGCAGTATTTT
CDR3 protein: CASSSDRASTDTQYF

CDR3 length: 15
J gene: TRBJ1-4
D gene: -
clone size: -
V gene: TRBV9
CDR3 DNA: TGTGCCAGCGGCGTAGAAGCAGGGGTGGGTGAAAAACCGTTTTTT
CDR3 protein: CASGVEAGVGEKPFF

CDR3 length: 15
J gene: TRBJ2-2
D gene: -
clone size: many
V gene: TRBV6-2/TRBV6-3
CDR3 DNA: TGTGCCAGCAGTTACCGTCTCAGTGACACCGGGGAGCTGTTTTTT
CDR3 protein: CASSYRLSDTGELFF

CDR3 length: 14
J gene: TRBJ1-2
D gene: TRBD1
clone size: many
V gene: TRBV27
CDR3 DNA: TGTGCCAGTTCCCGGGACAGGGGGGACTTTGGCTACACCTTC
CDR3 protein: CASSRDRGDFGYTF

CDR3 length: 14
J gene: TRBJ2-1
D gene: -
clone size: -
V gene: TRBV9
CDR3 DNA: TGTGCCAGCAGCACCCGGGACCACTCCTACGGGCAGTTCTTC
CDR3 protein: CASSTRDHSYGQFF

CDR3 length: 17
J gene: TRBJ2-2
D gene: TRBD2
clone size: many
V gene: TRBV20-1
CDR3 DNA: TGCAGTGACAAGGCCCTAGCGGGGGGGCTGGGCACCGGGGAGCTGTTTTTT
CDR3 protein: CSDKALAGGLGTGELFF

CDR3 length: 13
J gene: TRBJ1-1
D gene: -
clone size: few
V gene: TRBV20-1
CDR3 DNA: TGCAGTGGGAGTAGGGGATTGAACACTGAAGCTTTCTTT
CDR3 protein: CSGSRGLNTEAFF

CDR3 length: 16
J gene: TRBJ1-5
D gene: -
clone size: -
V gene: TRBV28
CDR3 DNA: TGTGCCAGCAGTTTATTTTACCAGGGTAGCAATCAGCCCCAGCATTTT
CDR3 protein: CASSLFYQGSNQPQHF

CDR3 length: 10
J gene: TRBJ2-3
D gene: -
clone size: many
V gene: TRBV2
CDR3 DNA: TGTGCCAGCATGAGAGATACGCAGTATTTT
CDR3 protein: CASMRDTQYF

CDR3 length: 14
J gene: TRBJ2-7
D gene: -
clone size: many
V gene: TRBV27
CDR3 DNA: TGTGCCAGCAGTTTAAAGGGTGCCCCATACGAGCAGTACTTC
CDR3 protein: CASSLKGAPYEQYF

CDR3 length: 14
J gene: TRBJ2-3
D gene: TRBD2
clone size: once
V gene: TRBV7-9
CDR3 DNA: TGTGCCAGCAGCCACCGGGGGGGCGCAGATACGCAGTATTTT
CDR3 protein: CASSHRGGADTQYF

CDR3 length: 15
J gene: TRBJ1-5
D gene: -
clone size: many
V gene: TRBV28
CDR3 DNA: TGTGCCAGCAGTTTGTCTTGGTCGAGCAATCAGCCCCAGCATTTT
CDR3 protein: CASSLSWSSNQPQHF

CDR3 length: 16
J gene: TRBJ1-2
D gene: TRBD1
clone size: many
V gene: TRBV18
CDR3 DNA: TGTGCCAGCTCACTCCTCGACAGGGGGCATAACTATGGCTACACCTTC
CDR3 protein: CASSLLDRGHNYGYTF

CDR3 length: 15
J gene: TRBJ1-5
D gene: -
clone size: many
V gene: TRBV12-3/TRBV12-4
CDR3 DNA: TGTGCCAGCAGTTTAAGGGTGAGAGGCAATCAGCCCCAGCATTTT
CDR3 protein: CASSLRVRGNQPQHF

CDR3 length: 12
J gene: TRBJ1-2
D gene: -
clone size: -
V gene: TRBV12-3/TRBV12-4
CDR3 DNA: TGTGCCAGCAGTCCCCAAGACTATGGCTACACCTTC
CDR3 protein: CASSPQDYGYTF

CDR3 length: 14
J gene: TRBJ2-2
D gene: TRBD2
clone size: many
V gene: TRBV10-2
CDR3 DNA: TGCGCCACCGCGGGGGGACTAAACACCGGGGAGCTGTTTTTT
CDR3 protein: CATAGGLNTGELFF

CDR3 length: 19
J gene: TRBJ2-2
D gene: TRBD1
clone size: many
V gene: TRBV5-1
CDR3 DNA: TGCGCCAGCAGCTATGAGACAGGGGGTAGAAGGGGAAACACCGGGGAGCTGTTTTTT
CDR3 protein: CASSYETGGRRGNTGELFF

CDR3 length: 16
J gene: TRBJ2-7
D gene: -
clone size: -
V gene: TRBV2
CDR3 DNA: TGTGCCAGCAGTGATCCCCGCCGGGCCGTGTCCTACGAGCAGTACTTC
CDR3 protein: CASSDPRRAVSYEQYF

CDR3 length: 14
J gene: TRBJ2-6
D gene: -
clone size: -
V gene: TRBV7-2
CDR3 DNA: TGTGCCAGCAGCTTAGTCGGGGTAGCCAACGTCCTGACTTTC
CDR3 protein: CASSLVGVANVLTF

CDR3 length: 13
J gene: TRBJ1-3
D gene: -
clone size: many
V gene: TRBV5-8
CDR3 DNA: TGTGCCAGCAGCTTTTCTACGAGAAACACCATATATTTT
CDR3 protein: CASSFSTRNTIYF

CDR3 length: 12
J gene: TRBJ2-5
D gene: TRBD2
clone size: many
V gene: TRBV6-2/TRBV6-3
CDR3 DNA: TGTGCCAGCAGTCCTAGCGGGGGGTCCCGGCACTTC
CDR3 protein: CASSPSGGSRHF

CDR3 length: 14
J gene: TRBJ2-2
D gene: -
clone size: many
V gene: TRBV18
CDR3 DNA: TGTGCCAGCTCGCTCGACCCGGGTATCGGGGAGCTGTTTTTT
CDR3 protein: CASSLDPGIGELFF

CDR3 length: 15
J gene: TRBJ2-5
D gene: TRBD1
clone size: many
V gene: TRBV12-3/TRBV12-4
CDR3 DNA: TGTGCCAGCAGCGGGACAGGGGGCTCTTGGGAGACCCAGTACTTC
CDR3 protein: CASSGTGGSWETQYF

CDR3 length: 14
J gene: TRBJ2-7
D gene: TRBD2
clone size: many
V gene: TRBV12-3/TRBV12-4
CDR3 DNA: TGTGCCAGCAGAGAGGGACTAGCGTCCTACGAGCAGTACTTC
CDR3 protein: CASREGLASYEQYF

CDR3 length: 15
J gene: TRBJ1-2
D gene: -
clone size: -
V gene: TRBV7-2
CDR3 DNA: TGTGCCAGCAGCTTAGCGAGGCACCTTAGCTATGGCCACACCTTC
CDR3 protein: CASSLARHLSYGHTF

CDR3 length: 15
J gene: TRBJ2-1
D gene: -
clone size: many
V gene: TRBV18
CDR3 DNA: TGTGCCAGCTCACCCCTCGTGGGCTCCTACAATGAGCAGTTCTTC
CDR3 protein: CASSPLVGSYNEQFF

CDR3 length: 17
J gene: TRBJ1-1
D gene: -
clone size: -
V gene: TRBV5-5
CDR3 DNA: TGTGCCAGCAGCCCAGCTTTCTTAAGGGCAATGAACACTGAAGCTTTCTTT
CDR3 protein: CASSPAFLRAMNTEAFF

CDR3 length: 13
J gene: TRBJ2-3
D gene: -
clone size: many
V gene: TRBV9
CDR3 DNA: TGTGCCAGCAGCAGGGTGTCCACAGATACGCAGTATTTT
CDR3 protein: CASSRVSTDTQYF

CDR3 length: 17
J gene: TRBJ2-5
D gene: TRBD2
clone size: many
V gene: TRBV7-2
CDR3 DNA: TGTGCCAGCAGCTTAGTGCTAGCGGGGGGGTTGCAAGAGACCCAGTACTTC
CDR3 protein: CASSLVLAGGLQETQYF